This is a list of T cell receptor beta chains from one sample in a study of T cell responses to AZD1222 COVID-19 vaccine. The table came from immunoSEQ multiplex PCR; TCRdb's copy has only in-frame clones and leaves some out. The sample holds some 64,000 clones, under 95% seen once. Specimen: peripheral blood, collected 28 days after the second dose of the MenACWY control vaccine. These receptors came from an adult who received the MenACWY meningococcal vaccine as a control. Each CDR3 is given with its conserved first and last residue. D genes are given only for firm matches. Size is omitted from some rows. Given values are once, few, many or a class for expanded clones.

V,D,J,size,DNA,CDR3
TRBV6-1,.,TRBJ1-2,.,TGTGCCAGCAGTGATGGACGGAGCTATGGCTACACCTTC,CASSDGRSYGYTF
TRBV28,.,TRBJ1-1,.,TGTGCCAGCAGCGGGGGGGGGCGGACCACTGAAGCTTTCTTT,CASSGGGRTTEAFF
TRBV6-2/TRBV6-3,TRBD2,TRBJ2-1,once,TGTGCCAGCAGTTATAGCGGGAGTTACAATGAGCAGTTCTTC,CASSYSGSYNEQFF
TRBV24-1,TRBD2,TRBJ2-1,.,TGTGCCACCAGTGATGGACTAGCGGGAGGTGAGCAGTTCTTC,CATSDGLAGGEQFF
TRBV30,.,TRBJ2-6,.,TGTGCCCTACGGCACACTGGGGCCAACGTCCTGACTTTC,CALRHTGANVLTF
TRBV6-6,.,TRBJ1-5,.,TGTGCCAGCAGTTACTCGGTCCAGCCCCAGCATTTT,CASSYSVQPQHF
TRBV7-8,.,TRBJ2-5,.,TGTGCCAGCAGCTTACTCCCGAGTCTCAAAGAGACCCAGTACTTC,CASSLLPSLKETQYF
TRBV27,.,TRBJ1-1,.,TGTGCCAGCAGTAGGGGGGAAGGTCGAGCTTTCTTT,CASSRGEGRAFF
TRBV12-3/TRBV12-4,.,TRBJ1-1,few,TGTGCCAGCAGTTTTGGAGAAACTGAAGCTTTCTTT,CASSFGETEAFF
TRBV14,TRBD1,TRBJ1-6,.,TGTGCCAGCAGCCAAGAATGGGGACAGGCAGATTCACCCCTCCACTTT,CASSQEWGQADSPLHF
TRBV7-3,.,TRBJ2-1,.,TGTGCCAGCACCAACCGGGACACCCCACGATCCTACAATGAGCAGTTCTTC,CASTNRDTPRSYNEQFF
TRBV30,.,TRBJ2-1,.,TGTGCCTGGAGTGTAAATCTGTCACATGAGCAGTTCTTC,CAWSVNLSHEQFF
TRBV6-5,.,TRBJ2-2,.,TGTGCCAGCGCCAAAGGGACCGGGGAGCTGTTTTTT,CASAKGTGELFF
TRBV6-2/TRBV6-3,.,TRBJ2-1,.,TGTGCCAGCAGTTACTCGGGTCCTAGCAGCAATGAGCAGTTCTTC,CASSYSGPSSNEQFF
TRBV5-6,TRBD1,TRBJ2-5,once,TGTGCCAGCAGCCCGACAGGGGGAGAGACCCAGTACTTC,CASSPTGGETQYF
TRBV2,.,TRBJ2-1,.,TGTGCCAGCAGTGAAAGGCTGATTACTCGGAATGAGCAGTTCTTC,CASSERLITRNEQFF
TRBV24-1,TRBD1,TRBJ2-5,.,TGTGCCACCAGTGATTTCAGGGGGCCTAAAGAGACCCAGTACTTC,CATSDFRGPKETQYF
TRBV28,TRBD1,TRBJ1-3,.,TGTGCCAGCGGAACAGGGGCCTCTGGAAACACCATATATTTT,CASGTGASGNTIYF
TRBV12-3/TRBV12-4,.,TRBJ2-4,.,TGTGCCAGCAGTTCTGTCAGGGACATTCAGTACTTC,CASSSVRDIQYF
TRBV11-2,.,TRBJ1-1,.,TGTGCCAGCACAATCGGCAGGGTTACGCTTTGGGACACTGAAGCTTTCTTT,CASTIGRVTLWDTEAFF
TRBV3-1/TRBV3-2,.,TRBJ1-1,few,TGTGCCAGCAGCCTCCCCCCCGGCTCTGAAGCTTTCTTT,CASSLPPGSEAFF
TRBV5-4,.,TRBJ2-7,.,TGTGCCAGCAGCTTGGTTGGCTCCTACGAGCAGTACTTC,CASSLVGSYEQYF
TRBV19,TRBD1,TRBJ2-7,.,TGTGCCAGTAGTATATCGGACAGGGCCAGACTTTACGAGCAGTACTTC,CASSISDRARLYEQYF
TRBV5-1,.,TRBJ1-1,once,TGCGCCAGCAGCCAGGGGATACGGGGCACTGAAGCTTTCTTT,CASSQGIRGTEAFF
TRBV6-5,.,TRBJ2-3,.,TGTGCCAGCAGTAACGGACCGCCCCTACCAGATACGCAGTATTTT,CASSNGPPLPDTQYF
TRBV6-4,.,TRBJ1-1,once,TGTGCCAGCAGCCGGACAGCCGCGAACACTGAAGCTTTCTTT,CASSRTAANTEAFF
TRBV5-6,TRBD1,TRBJ1-2,.,TGTGCCAGCAGATCCCAGGGGGCGAACTATGGCTACACCTTC,CASRSQGANYGYTF
TRBV19,.,TRBJ1-5,few,TGTGCCAGTAATCTCAACATAGGTCAGCCCCAGCATTTT,CASNLNIGQPQHF
TRBV19,.,TRBJ1-5,few,TGTGCCAGTAGTATAGGCAGGGCCCAGAATCAGCCCCAGCATTTT,CASSIGRAQNQPQHF